Shown below are 17 T cell receptor beta chains from a single sample sequenced in a study of T cells after yellow fever vaccination. In TCRdb, the 5' RACE reads were re-called with MiXCR into one record per CDR3 protein. The sample gives more than 65,000 distinct CDR3 sequences, about 14% of which show up once; about 22% is in the top ten. Sequenced here: CD8+ T cells not binding an NS4B(214-222) dextramer, sorted from PBMCs, sampled approximately 22 days after the first yellow fever vaccination. The receptor source for this set is a man aged 18-30 years who received the YFV17D yellow fever vaccine.

The rearrangement joins TRBV11-2 to TRBJ2-1; 8 bases fit TRBD2. CDR1 and CDR2 from the germline V gene are SGHAT and FQNNGV. Unmatched junction bases numbered 7, after V lost 6 bases and J lost 12 bases. The length of the CDR3 is 12 residues. The CDR3 DNA is TGTGCCAGCAGTCCCGGGAGGGCCGGGCAGTTCTTC. This sequence encodes CASSPGRAGQFF.

This clonotype occurred a few times. The chain uses TRBV7-6 and TRBJ1-6; no reliable D call. The CDR3 consists of 13 residues. Germline V gene sequence: CDR1 SGHVS, CDR2 FNYEAQ. The V end was cut by 4 bases, the J end by 13 bases, with 14 bases between. The CDR3: CASSSDGGHPLHF. In DNA form, the CDR3 reads TGTGCCAGCAGCTCAGACGGAGGGCATCCCCTCCACTTT.

The rearrangement joins TRBV7-9 to TRBJ1-1; tentative D call: TRBD1 (5 bases). Germline CDR1 is SEHNR and CDR2 is FQNEAQ (reference sequence). This CDR3 spans 19 amino acids. The ends were cut back, 5 bases at V and 2 bases at J, with 27 bases in the middle. The CDR3 is CASSHNQRSYGHTNTEAFF. Here the CDR3 DNA reads TGTGCCAGCAGCCATAACCAACGGAGCTATGGACATACTAACACTGAAGCTTTCTTT.

The chain has TRBV6-5 and TRBJ2-1, with D uncertain. CDR1 and CDR2 (germline): MNHEY, SVGAGI. The V end lost 0 bases, the J end lost 10 bases, and 13 bases lay between the germline ends. CDR3 size: 14 residues. CDR3 loop: CASSYSTVAGEQFF. The CDR3 DNA follows: TGTGCCAGCAGTTACTCGACGGTGGCTGGGGAGCAGTTCTTC.

The CDR3 loop is CASSYGGTGREQYF. The CDR3 DNA reads as TGTGCCAGCAGTTACGGGGGAACCGGGCGGGAGCAGTACTTC. This chain connects TRBV6-2 or TRBV6-3 to TRBJ2-7; D is perhaps TRBD1 or TRBD2 (5 bases each). The CDR3 spans 14 residues. V lost 2 bases and J lost 7, with 15 bases in between. Germline V CDR1 and CDR2: MNHEY, SVGEGT.

The sample holds a few counts of this clonotype. The chain carries TRBV6-5 and TRBJ1-2; a possible D gene is TRBD1 (5 bases). Trimming removed 2 bases from V and 8 bases from J, with 12 bases in between. From germline, CDR1 is MNHEY and CDR2 SVGAGI. This CDR3 is 13 amino acids long. CDR3 bases: TGTGCCAGCAGTTACGGACCAGGGAGCGGCTACACCTTC. It encodes CASSYGPGSGYTF.

This clonotype has more than one count but fewer than ten. In DNA form, the CDR3 reads TGTGCCAGCACCCCTCGGGGTTCCGTAGATAAGTTCTTC. Protein sequence: CASTPRGSVDKFF. The rearrangement joins TRBV6-1 to TRBJ2-1; D might be TRBD2 (5 bases). In germline, CDR1 is MNHNS, CDR2 SASEGT. Trimming removed 7 bases from V and 14 bases from J, with 21 bases in between. The CDR3 contains 13 residues.

This clonotype was recorded a few times. This chain connects TRBV7-2 to TRBJ2-7, with 13 bases lining up with TRBD2. Germline values: CDR1 SGHTA, CDR2 FQGNSA. The J segment lost 5 bases and the V segment lost 4 bases, leaving 5 bases of the junction unmatched. The CDR3 contains 15 residues. The CDR3 nucleotides read TGTGCCAGCAGCTCGGGACTAGCGGGGATCCACGAGCAGTACTTC. Amino acids: CASSSGLAGIHEQYF.

This clonotype was counted a few times. The gene calls are TRBV7-8 and TRBJ1-4; TRBD1 might be the D (5 bases). The CDR3 loop spans 15 amino acids. V was clipped by 6 bases and J by 5 bases, with 16 bases between them. Germline assignment: CDR1 SGHVS and CDR2 FQNEAQ. The CDR3 is CASSFTGTGNEKLFF. The DNA of the CDR3 is TGTGCCAGCAGTTTCACCGGGACGGGCAATGAAAAACTGTTTTTT.

This clonotype was detected a few times. The chain's CDR3 is CASRRTGVFDTQYF. In DNA form, the CDR3 reads TGTGCCAGCCGGAGGACAGGAGTTTTTGATACGCAGTATTTT. This chain connects TRBV5-4 to TRBJ2-3; 7 bases are shared with TRBD1. J was trimmed by 6 bases and V by 7 bases; bases with no gene match: 11. Germline V gene sequence: CDR1 SGHNT, CDR2 YYREEE (reference sequence). This CDR3 comprises 14 residues.

The rearrangement uses TRBV12-3 or TRBV12-4 and TRBJ2-7; 8 nucleotides match TRBD2. The CDR3 sequence is 12 residues long. Trimming took 6 bases from V and 10 from J; bases not matched to a gene: 8. The CDR3 region is CASRILGGEQYF. The CDR3 coding sequence is TGTGCCAGCAGAATCCTCGGGGGGGAACAGTACTTC.

The rearrangement uses TRBV6-5 and TRBJ2-7, with 7 bases aligning to TRBD2. The V gene's germline CDR1 is MNHEY and CDR2 SVGAGI. CDR3 length: 17 residues. The V gene end was trimmed by 0 bases and the J gene end by 1 base; junction bases not matched to a gene: 9. The CDR3 bases are TGTGCCAGCAGTTACTCTGGAGGGAGGGAGAGTTCCTACGAGCAGTACGTC. Translating gives CASSYSGGRESSYEQYV.

This clonotype has more than one count but fewer than ten. The J gene is TRBJ1-1, the V gene TRBV27, with D unresolved. V was trimmed by 5 bases and J by 3 bases, leaving 10 bases between them. Germline values: CDR1 MNHEY, CDR2 SMNVEV (reference sequence). The CDR3 is made up of 13 amino acids. The CDR3: CASSITLYTEAFF. The CDR3 DNA reads TGTGCCAGCAGTATAACATTGTACACTGAAGCTTTCTTT.

V and J are TRBV18 and TRBJ2-5; D is perhaps TRBD2 (5 bases). The V gene's germline CDR1 is KGHSH and CDR2 LQKENI. The CDR3 totals 17 residues. V was trimmed by 3 bases and J by 5 bases, leaving 22 bases between them. CDR3 coding DNA: TGTGCCAGCTCACCTCCAGGACTCCGCGTTGGTGGTGAGACCCAGTACTTC. Translated: CASSPPGLRVGGETQYF.

This clonotype was detected many times. For the CDR3, the DNA is TGTGCCAGCAGTGTGGTAGCGGGGGAGGGAGATACGCAGTATTTT. Translation: CASSVVAGEGDTQYF. V is TRBV6-1 and J is TRBJ2-3; 9 nucleotides align to TRBD2. CDR3 length equals 15 residues. Trimming removed 4 bases from V and 5 bases from J; junction bases left unmatched: 7. CDR1 MNHNS and CDR2 SASEGT come from the germline V gene.

The chain couples TRBV10-3 to TRBJ1-1, with D possibly matching TRBD1 (6 bases). The CDR3 is 14 residues long. In germline, CDR1 is ENHRY, CDR2 SYGVKD. V shed 8 bases and J shed 7 bases, with 20 bases lying between them. The CDR3 DNA reads as TGTGCCATCGAAGAGCCAGGGGTTAAGAATGAAGCTTTCTTT. It is translated as CAIEEPGVKNEAFF.

The chain uses TRBV6-5 and TRBJ2-1; 12 bases agree with TRBD2. J was trimmed by 2 bases and V by 0 bases; bases with no gene match: 8. CDR3 size: 19 residues. From germline, CDR1 is MNHEY and CDR2 SVGAGI. CDR3 region: CASSYSIRLAGDTYNEQFF. CDR3 bases: TGTGCCAGCAGTTACTCGATTCGACTAGCGGGGGACACCTACAATGAGCAGTTCTTC.